Sequencing of this TCR beta chain was carried out in a study of shared clonotypes between healthy human individuals. Overall study findings and caveats: The authors sampled blood alone, and tissue repertoires likely differ.

Investigators spread the genomic DNA of each subset evenly over several immunoSEQ plates. The input for sorted-subset replicate PCRs was around 0.2 ug DNA, approximately 30,000 T cell genomes. Profiling relied on immunoSEQ multiplex PCR, and the TCRdb table lists in-frame clones only, not all of them. The profile shows about 2.5 million clones, just under 95% of them singletons. A CD45RA-negative memory subset and a CD45RA+ naive subset were separated from the CD4+ cells. To note about this clone: No antigen is known for it.

CDR3 length equals 16 residues. Germline CDR1 SGHRS, CDR2 YFSETQ. V shed 2 bases, J shed 6 bases, and the junction held 14 bases outside the gene matches. The receptor's source is a man between 18 and 29 years old in good health. Some clones in this sample may be carry-over from other donors' samples. Material: naive CD4+ T cells from PBMCs. Stated subset: CD45RA+ positively selected. The rearrangement uses TRBV5-1 and TRBJ2-7; 7 bases line up with TRBD1. The CDR3 region is CASSFTGDLGAGEQYF. The CDR3 DNA sequence: TGCGCCAGCAGCTTCACAGGGGATTTGGGCGCGGGCGAGCAGTACTTC.